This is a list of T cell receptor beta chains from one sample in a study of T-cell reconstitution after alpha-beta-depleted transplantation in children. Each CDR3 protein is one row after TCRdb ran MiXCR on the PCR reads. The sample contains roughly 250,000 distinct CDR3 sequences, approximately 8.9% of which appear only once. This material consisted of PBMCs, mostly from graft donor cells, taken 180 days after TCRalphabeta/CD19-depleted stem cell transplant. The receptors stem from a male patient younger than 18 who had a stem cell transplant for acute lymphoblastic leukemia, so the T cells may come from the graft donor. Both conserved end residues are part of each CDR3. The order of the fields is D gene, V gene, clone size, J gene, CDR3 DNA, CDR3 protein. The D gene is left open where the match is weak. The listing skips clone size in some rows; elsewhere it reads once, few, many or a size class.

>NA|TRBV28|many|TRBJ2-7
TGTGCCAGCAGTTTAGCGGGAAGCCACGAGCAGTACTTC
CASSLAGSHEQYF
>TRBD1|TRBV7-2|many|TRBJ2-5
TGTGCCAGCAGCTTAGACAGGGGGCAAGAGACCCAGTACTTC
CASSLDRGQETQYF
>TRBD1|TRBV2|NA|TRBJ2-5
TGTGCCAGCAGTGATAGGGACAGGCTGGTCGTAAGGGAGACCCAGTACTTC
CASSDRDRLVVRETQYF
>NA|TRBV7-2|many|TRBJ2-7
TGTGCCAGCTCTATGGAGGGACCCTCCAACGAGCAGTACTTC
CASSMEGPSNEQYF
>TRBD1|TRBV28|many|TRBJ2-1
TGTGCCAGCAGTTCCCCGACAGGGAGCTCCTACAATGAGCAGTTCTTC
CASSSPTGSSYNEQFF
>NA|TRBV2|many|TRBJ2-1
TGTGCCAGCAGGAATGAGCAGTTCTTC
CASRNEQFF
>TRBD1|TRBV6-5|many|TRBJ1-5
TGTGCCAGCAGTTACGGGACAGGGGGGAGCAATCAGCCCCAGCATTTT
CASSYGTGGSNQPQHF
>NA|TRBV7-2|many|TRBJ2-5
TGTGCCAGCAGCGTCCGGGGTCCGGAGACCCAGTACTTC
CASSVRGPETQYF
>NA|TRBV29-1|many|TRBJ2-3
TGCAGCGTTGACCTCCCTAGACCGGATACGCAGTATTTT
CSVDLPRPDTQYF
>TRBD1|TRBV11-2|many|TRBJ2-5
TGTGCCAGCAGCTTAGGCCCCGGGACAGAAGAGACCCAGTACTTC
CASSLGPGTEETQYF
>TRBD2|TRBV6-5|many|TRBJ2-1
TGTGCCAGCAGTCGCGAGATAGCGGGGGGGCTAAGGAATGAGCAGTTCTTC
CASSREIAGGLRNEQFF
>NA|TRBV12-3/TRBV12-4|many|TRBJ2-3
TGTGCCATCTCGGACTCCCTGGATACGCAGTATTTT
CAISDSLDTQYF
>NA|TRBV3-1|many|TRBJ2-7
TGTGCCAGCAGCCTCACCGCCTACGAGCAGTACTTC
CASSLTAYEQYF
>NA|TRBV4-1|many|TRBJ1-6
TGCGCCAGCAGCCAAGAGGGCGGGACGGCGAATTCACCCCTCCACTTT
CASSQEGGTANSPLHF
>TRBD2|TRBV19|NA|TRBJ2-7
TGTGCCAGTAGTTTCTCCGGGACTACCTACTACGAGCAGTACTTC
CASSFSGTTYYEQYF
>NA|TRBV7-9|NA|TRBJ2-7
TGTGCCAGCAGCTTAGGATTAGGGTCCCGCGCAAACAACGAGCAGTACTTC
CASSLGLGSRANNEQYF